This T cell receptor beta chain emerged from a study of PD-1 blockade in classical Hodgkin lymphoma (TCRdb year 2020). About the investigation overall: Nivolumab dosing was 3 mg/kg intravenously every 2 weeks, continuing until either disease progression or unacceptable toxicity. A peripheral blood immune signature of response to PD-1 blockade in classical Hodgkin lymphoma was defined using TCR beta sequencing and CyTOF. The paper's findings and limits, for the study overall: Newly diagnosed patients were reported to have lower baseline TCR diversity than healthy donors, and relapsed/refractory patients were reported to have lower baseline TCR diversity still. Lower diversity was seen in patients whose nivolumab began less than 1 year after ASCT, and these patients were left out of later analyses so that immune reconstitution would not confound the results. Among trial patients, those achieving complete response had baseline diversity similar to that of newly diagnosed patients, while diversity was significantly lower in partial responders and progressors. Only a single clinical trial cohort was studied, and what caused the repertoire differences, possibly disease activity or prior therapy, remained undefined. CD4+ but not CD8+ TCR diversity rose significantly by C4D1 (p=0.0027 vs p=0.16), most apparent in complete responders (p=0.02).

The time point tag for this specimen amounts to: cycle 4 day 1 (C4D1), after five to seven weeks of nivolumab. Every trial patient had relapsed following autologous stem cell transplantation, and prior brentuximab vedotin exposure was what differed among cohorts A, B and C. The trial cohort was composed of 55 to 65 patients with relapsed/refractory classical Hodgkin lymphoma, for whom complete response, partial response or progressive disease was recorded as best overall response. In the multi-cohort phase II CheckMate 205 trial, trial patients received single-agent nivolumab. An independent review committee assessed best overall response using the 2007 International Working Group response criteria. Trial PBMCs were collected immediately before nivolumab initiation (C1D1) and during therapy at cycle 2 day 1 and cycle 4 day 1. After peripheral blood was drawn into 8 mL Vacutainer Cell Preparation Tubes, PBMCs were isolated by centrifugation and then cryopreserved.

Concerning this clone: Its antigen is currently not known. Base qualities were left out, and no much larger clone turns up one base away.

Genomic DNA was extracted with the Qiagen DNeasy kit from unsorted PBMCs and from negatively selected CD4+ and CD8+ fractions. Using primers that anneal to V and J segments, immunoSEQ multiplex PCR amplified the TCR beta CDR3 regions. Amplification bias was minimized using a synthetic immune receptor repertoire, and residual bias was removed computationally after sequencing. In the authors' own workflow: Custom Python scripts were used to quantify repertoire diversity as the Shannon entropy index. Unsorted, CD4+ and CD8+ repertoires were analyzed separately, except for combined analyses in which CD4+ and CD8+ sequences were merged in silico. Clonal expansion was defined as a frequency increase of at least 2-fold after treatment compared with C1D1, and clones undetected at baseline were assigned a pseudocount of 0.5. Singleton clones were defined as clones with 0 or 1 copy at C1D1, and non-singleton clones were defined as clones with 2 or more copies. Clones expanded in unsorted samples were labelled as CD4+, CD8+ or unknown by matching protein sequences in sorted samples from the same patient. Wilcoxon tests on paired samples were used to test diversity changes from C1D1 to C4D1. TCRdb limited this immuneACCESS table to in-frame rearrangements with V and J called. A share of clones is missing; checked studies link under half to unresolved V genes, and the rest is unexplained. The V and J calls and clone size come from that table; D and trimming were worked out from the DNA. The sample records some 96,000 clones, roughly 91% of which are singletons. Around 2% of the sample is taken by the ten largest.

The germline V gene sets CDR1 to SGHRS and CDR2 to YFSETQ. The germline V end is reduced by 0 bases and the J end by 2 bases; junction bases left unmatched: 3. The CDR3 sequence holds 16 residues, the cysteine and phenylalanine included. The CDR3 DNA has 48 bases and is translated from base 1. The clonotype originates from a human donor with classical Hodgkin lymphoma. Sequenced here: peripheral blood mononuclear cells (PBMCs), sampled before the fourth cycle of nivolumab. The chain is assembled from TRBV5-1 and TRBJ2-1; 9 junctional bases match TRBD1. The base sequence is TGCGCCAGCAGCTTGGTGGGACAGGGTGCCTACAATGAGCAGTTCTTC. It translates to CASSLVGQGAYNEQFF. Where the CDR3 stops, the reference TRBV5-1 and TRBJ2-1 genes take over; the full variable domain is KAGVTQTPRYLIKTRGQQVTLSCSPISGHRSVSWYQQTPGQGLQFLFEYFSETQRNKGNFPGRFSGRQFSNSRSEMNVSTLELGDSALYLCASSLVGQGAYNEQFFGPGTRLTVL.